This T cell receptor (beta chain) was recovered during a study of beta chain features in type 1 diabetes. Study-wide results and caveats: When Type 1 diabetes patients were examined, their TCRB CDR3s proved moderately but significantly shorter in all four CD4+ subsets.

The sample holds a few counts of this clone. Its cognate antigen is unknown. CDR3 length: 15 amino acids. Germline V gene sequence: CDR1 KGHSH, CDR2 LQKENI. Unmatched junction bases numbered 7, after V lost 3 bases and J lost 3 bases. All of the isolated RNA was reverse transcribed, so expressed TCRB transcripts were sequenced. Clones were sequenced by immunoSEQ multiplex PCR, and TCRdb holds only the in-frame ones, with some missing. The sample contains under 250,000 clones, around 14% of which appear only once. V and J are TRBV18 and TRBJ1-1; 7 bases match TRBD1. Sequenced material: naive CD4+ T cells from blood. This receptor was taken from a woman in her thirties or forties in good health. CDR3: CASSPSRDSHTEAFF. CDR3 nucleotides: TGTGCCAGCTCACCGAGCAGGGACAGCCACACTGAAGCTTTCTTT.